The 28 T cell receptor beta chains presented below share a single source sample, sequenced in a study of cytomegalovirus exposure and HLA in healthy donors. 60 Vbeta and 13 Jbeta primers were used in PCR. Sequencing used immunoSEQ multiplex PCR; TCRdb keeps in-frame clones, though not all of them. The sample records about 150,000 clones, about 74% being singletons. The sequencing sample was made of PBMCs. The source of these receptors is a woman between 35 and 50 years old in good health and CMV-seronegative.

V is TRBV5-8 and J is TRBJ1-2; D may be TRBD1 (5 bases). The CDR3 is made up of 11 amino acids. The germline CDR1 and CDR2 sequences are SGHTS and YDEGEE. Trimming took 0 bases from V and 13 from J, leaving 10 bases between them. The CDR3 sequence: CASSLGRGTTF. The CDR3 DNA is TGTGCCAGCAGCTTGGGACGGGGGACCACCTTC.

This chain links TRBV9 with TRBJ2-7, with 8 bases that match TRBD1. Germline V gene data show CDR1 as SGDLS and CDR2 as YYNGEE. The ends lost 0 bases at V and 5 bases at J; junction bases unmatched: 4. CDR3 length equals 14 residues. In DNA, the CDR3 is TGTGCCAGCAGCGTAGGGCAGGGGGCCGACGAGCAGTACTTC. As protein: CASSVGQGADEQYF.

The chain carries TRBV2 and TRBJ1-2; TRBD1 aligns across 9 bases. J was trimmed by 4 bases and V by 7 bases; bases with no gene match: 7. Germline CDR1 is SNHLY and CDR2 is FYNNEI. CDR3 length: 14 amino acids. CDR3 in amino acids: CASTGTGSSYGYTF. The CDR3 nucleotides read TGTGCCAGCACCGGGACAGGGAGTAGCTATGGCTACACCTTC.

The chain is built from TRBV10-3 and TRBJ2-5; TRBD1 might be the D (6 bases). The germline gives CDR1 ENHRY, CDR2 SYGVKD. V lost 0 bases, J lost 10 bases, and 18 bases lay in between. The CDR3 extends over 15 amino acids. This CDR3 reads CAISESQGSSSDQYF. The CDR3 nucleotides read TGTGCCATCAGTGAGTCGCAGGGGTCCTCTTCTGACCAGTACTTC.

The V gene is TRBV6-4, the J gene TRBJ1-1; D perhaps matches TRBD1 (5 bases). Trimming pared 5 bases from V and 4 bases from J, leaving 11 bases between. This CDR3 spans 13 amino acids. Germline lookup yields CDR1 MRHNA and CDR2 SNTAGT. CDR3 in DNA: TGTGCCAGCAGTCAGGGATCGGGCACTGAAGCTTTCTTT. Encoded protein: CASSQGSGTEAFF.

This clone has only a few counts. The chain links TRBV4-1 to TRBJ1-2; D call uncertain. The CDR3 sequence is 14 residues long. Trimming removed 2 bases from V and 2 bases from J, with 9 bases in between. Looked up from germline, CDR1 is MGHRA and CDR2 is YSYEKL. CDR3 sequence (DNA): TGCGCCAGCAGCCAATTGGGCAGGAACTATGGCTACACCTTC. Translation gives CASSQLGRNYGYTF.

The rearrangement joins TRBV5-8 to TRBJ2-3, with a tentative D call TRBD2 (6 bases). The germline V gene has CDR1 SGHTS and CDR2 YDEGEE. CDR3 size: 16 residues. The V end was cut by 4 bases, the J end by 4 bases, with 19 bases between. This chain's CDR3 is CASSAGRGLPSDTQYF. For the CDR3, the DNA is TGTGCCAGCAGCGCCGGTCGGGGGTTGCCTTCAGATACGCAGTATTTT.

This CDR3 is CASTPGGNGYTF. Here the CDR3 DNA reads TGTGCCAGCACCCCAGGGGGGAATGGCTACACCTTC. This rearrangement joins TRBV7-9 to TRBJ1-2; 7 nucleotides align to TRBD1. J gave up 6 bases and V 7 bases, and 5 bases lay outside the gene matches. Germline lookup yields CDR1 SEHNR and CDR2 FQNEAQ (reference sequence). This CDR3 is built from 12 residues.

This clone has a single count. V usage is TRBV10-1 and J usage is TRBJ2-2; D is unclear. The CDR3 runs 15 residues. V was clipped by 0 bases and J by 6 bases, with 11 bases between them. Germline V gene lookup returns CDR1 WNHNN and CDR2 SYGVQD (reference sequence). CDR3 nucleotide sequence: TGCGCCAGCAGTGAGTCGTGGCTTCCCCCCGGGGAGCTGTTTTTT. This translates into CASSESWLPPGELFF.

CDR3 in amino acids: CASSIEQGFETQYF. CDR3 nucleotide sequence: TGCGCCAGCAGCATAGAACAGGGATTCGAGACCCAGTACTTC. The chain is built from TRBV5-1 and TRBJ2-5, with D maybe TRBD1 (6 bases). Germline V gives CDR1 SGHRS, CDR2 YFSETQ. CDR3 size: 14 residues. V gave up 4 bases and J gave up 5 bases, with 15 bases separating them.

The CDR3 nucleotides read TGTGCCAGCAGCCATCGACTAGCGGGAGTGGCAGATACGCAGTATTTT. Encoded protein: CASSHRLAGVADTQYF. The genes are TRBV7-8 and TRBJ2-3, with TRBD2 matching 12 bases. Germline V gene sequence: CDR1 SGHVS, CDR2 FQNEAQ. This CDR3 has 16 residues. V lost 5 bases, J lost 4 bases, and 7 bases stayed unmatched.

This chain connects TRBV7-9 to TRBJ2-2; no clear D gene. CDR1 SEHNR and CDR2 FQNEAQ come from the germline V gene (reference sequence). The V end lost 2 bases, the J end lost 4 bases, and 5 bases lay between the germline ends. The length of the CDR3 is 13 residues. The DNA of the CDR3 is TGTGCCAGCAGCTTAACCGGCACCGGGGAGCTGTTTTTT. Translating gives CASSLTGTGELFF.

V usage is TRBV2 and J usage is TRBJ2-2, with TRBD2 matching 12 bases. The CDR3 spans 18 residues. The germline gives CDR1 SNHLY, CDR2 FYNNEI. V lost 10 bases, J lost 5 bases, and 17 bases stayed unmatched. The chain's CDR3 is CATPVGLAGGPGTGELFF. CDR3 DNA sequence: TGTGCCACTCCCGTGGGGCTAGCGGGAGGGCCTGGAACCGGGGAGCTGTTTTTT.

This clone was seen just once. The chain is built from TRBV7-9 and TRBJ1-1; D unclear. Trimming took off 9 bases at V and 6 bases at J, with 11 bases between the two ends. Germline V gene sequence: CDR1 SEHNR, CDR2 FQNEAQ (reference sequence). The CDR3 is 11 residues long. CDR3 protein: CASPSAAEAFF. CDR3 bases: TGTGCCAGTCCGTCGGCGGCTGAAGCTTTCTTT.

This clone appeared once. J is TRBJ2-5 and V is TRBV5-1; 9 nucleotides agree with TRBD2. Germline CDR1 is SGHRS and CDR2 is YFSETQ. The CDR3 is 17 amino acids. V shed 0 bases and J 1 base; nucleotides not matched to a gene: 7. This CDR3 is CASSLVGLAGTQETQYF. DNA for the CDR3: TGCGCCAGCAGCTTGGTGGGGCTAGCGGGGACCCAAGAGACCCAGTACTTC.

This sequence joins TRBV7-9 and TRBJ2-1; possible D gene TRBD1, 5 bases. CDR3 length: 16 amino acids. Between the trimmed V and J ends, which lost 0 bases and 8 bases, there was a span of 17 bases. In germline, CDR1 is SEHNR, CDR2 FQNEAQ (reference sequence). The CDR3 here is CASSLALSKGPYEQFF. The CDR3 coding sequence is TGTGCCAGCAGCTTAGCGCTTTCGAAGGGGCCGTATGAGCAGTTCTTC.

The chain joins TRBV10-2 to TRBJ1-2; 9 nucleotides align to TRBD1. V trimming: 10 bases; J trimming: 8 bases; junction bases outside the gene matches: 8. The CDR3 length is 12 residues. Germline V gene sequence: CDR1 WSHSY, CDR2 SAAADI. The CDR3 here is CATNTGGGGYTF. Written as DNA, the CDR3 is TGCGCCACCAACACAGGGGGCGGAGGCTACACCTTC.

The table lists this clone with a few counts. The chain employs TRBV6-5 and TRBJ1-1; D may be TRBD1 (5 bases). The CDR3 loop spans 11 amino acids. The ends were cut back, 7 bases at V and 4 bases at J, with 7 bases in the middle. CDR1 is MNHEY, CDR2 SVGAGI, per germline. CDR3 sequence (DNA): TGTGCCAGCATAGGGGCCACTGAAGCTTTCTTT. Amino acids: CASIGATEAFF.

The chain employs TRBV11-3 and TRBJ2-3; 11 bases line up with TRBD2. The V and J ends lost 3 bases and 2 bases, in that order; junction bases with no gene match: 4. The CDR3 has 16 amino acids. Per the germline V gene, CDR1 is SGHNT and CDR2 is YENEEA. In nucleotides, the CDR3 is TGTGCCAGCAGCTTTATAGCGGGAGGGCACACAGATACGCAGTATTTT. Protein: CASSFIAGGHTDTQYF.

The J gene is TRBJ2-2, the V gene TRBV28; tentative D call: TRBD1 (6 bases). This CDR3 has 15 amino acids. Germline CDR1 and CDR2: MDHEN and SYDVKM. Trimming shortened V by 1 base and J by 5 bases, and 11 bases separated the two germline ends. The CDR3 spells CASSLSGTPTGELFF. As DNA, the CDR3 is TGTGCCAGCAGTTTATCCGGGACACCTACCGGGGAGCTGTTTTTT.

The chain links TRBV6-1 to TRBJ1-5; perhaps TRBD1 as D (6 bases). V shed 5 bases and J shed 4 bases, with 9 bases lying between them. Germline lookup yields CDR1 MNHNS and CDR2 SASEGT. The CDR3 consists of 13 residues. CDR3 coding DNA: TGTGCCAGCAGTACGGGACAAAATCAGCCCCAGCATTTT. It translates to CASSTGQNQPQHF.

The V gene is TRBV28, the J gene TRBJ1-5, with D hard to call. CDR3 size: 16 residues. V was cut by 3 bases and J by 2 bases, with 14 bases left in between. Germline loops: CDR1 MDHEN, CDR2 SYDVKM. The DNA of the CDR3 is TGTGCCAGCAGTTTGGTTGAGGGAAAAGGCAATCAGCCCCAGCATTTT. Its translation is CASSLVEGKGNQPQHF.

This chain connects TRBV6-5 to TRBJ1-4; 8 bases are shared with TRBD1. Unmatched junction bases numbered 12, after V lost 5 bases and J lost 10 bases. The CDR3 consists of 15 residues. Germline lookup yields CDR1 MNHEY and CDR2 SVGAGI. Here the CDR3 reads CASSPSGGETGKLFF. The DNA for the CDR3 is TGTGCCAGCAGTCCTTCAGGGGGCGAGACAGGAAAACTGTTTTTT.

The chain recombines TRBV29-1 with TRBJ1-1; maybe TRBD1 (5 bases). Looked up from germline, CDR1 is SQVTM and CDR2 is ANQGSEA. The CDR3 extends over 14 amino acids. Trimming removed 5 bases from V and 6 bases from J, with 19 bases in between. DNA for the CDR3: TGCAGCGTTTATCTTTGGGGGGAATCGGCTGAAGCTTTCTTT. Its translation is CSVYLWGESAEAFF.

The rearrangement joins TRBV6-5 to TRBJ2-2; 7 nucleotides match TRBD1. The length of the CDR3 is 15 residues. Germline V gene data show CDR1 as MNHEY and CDR2 as SVGAGI. The V gene end was trimmed by 6 bases and the J gene end by 0 bases; junction bases not matched to a gene: 4. The CDR3 nucleotides read TGTGCCAGCAGAGTCGACAGGGCGAACACCGGGGAGCTGTTTTTT. It encodes CASRVDRANTGELFF.

The chain uses TRBV4-2 and TRBJ2-1; no clear D. The CDR3 extends over 15 amino acids. The V and J ends lost 0 bases and 6 bases respectively, with 12 bases between them. Per the germline V gene, CDR1 is LGHNA and CDR2 is YNFKEQ. This chain's CDR3 is CASSQEDLEVNEQFF. CDR3 nucleotides: TGTGCCAGCAGCCAAGAAGATTTAGAGGTCAATGAGCAGTTCTTC.

The V and J genes are TRBV7-9 and TRBJ2-5; D is perhaps TRBD2 (6 bases). Trimming stripped 6 bases from V and 4 bases from J, with 12 bases between. The CDR3 is 13 amino acids. The germline CDR1 and CDR2 sequences are SEHNR and FQNEAQ (reference sequence). CDR3 sequence (DNA): TGTGCCAGCAGTAGTGACGGGGGAGAGACCCAGTACTTC. This translates into CASSSDGGETQYF.

In this sample, this clone turned up a few times. The rearrangement uses TRBV5-1 and TRBJ2-3; 10 bases line up with TRBD2. Germline CDR1 is SGHRS and CDR2 is YFSETQ. J lost 2 bases, V lost 4 bases, and 16 bases had no gene match. This CDR3 has 19 residues. The CDR3 protein is CASSPGSSGGIGNTDTQYF. In DNA form, the CDR3 reads TGCGCCAGCAGCCCGGGCTCTAGCGGGGGTATTGGTAACACAGATACGCAGTATTTT.